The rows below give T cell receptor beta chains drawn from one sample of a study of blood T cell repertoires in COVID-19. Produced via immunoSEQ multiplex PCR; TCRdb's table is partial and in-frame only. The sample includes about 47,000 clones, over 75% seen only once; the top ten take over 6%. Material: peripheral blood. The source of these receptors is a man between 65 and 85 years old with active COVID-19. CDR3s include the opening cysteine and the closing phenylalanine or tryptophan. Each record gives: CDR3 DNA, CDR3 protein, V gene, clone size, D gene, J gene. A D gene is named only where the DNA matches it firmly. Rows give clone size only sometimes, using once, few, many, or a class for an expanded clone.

CDR3nt: TGCGCCAGCCCTGAGGGGCAGGGGAAAGGCTACACCTTC
CDR3aa: CASPEGQGKGYTF
v_gene: TRBV10-1
abundance: -
d_gene: -
j_gene: TRBJ1-2

CDR3nt: TGTGCCAGCAGTGAGAAACAGGGGGCGTCTTACGAGCAGTACTTC
CDR3aa: CASSEKQGASYEQYF
v_gene: TRBV11-1
abundance: -
d_gene: TRBD1
j_gene: TRBJ2-7

CDR3nt: TGTGCCAGCAGTTTAGGACTCTTCAATGAGCAGTTCTTC
CDR3aa: CASSLGLFNEQFF
v_gene: TRBV12-3/TRBV12-4
abundance: -
d_gene: -
j_gene: TRBJ2-1

CDR3nt: TGCGCCAGCAGCCAAGAGGCAGGCGGCTACACCTTC
CDR3aa: CASSQEAGGYTF
v_gene: TRBV4-1
abundance: once
d_gene: -
j_gene: TRBJ1-2

CDR3nt: TGCGCCAGCAGCCAAGAAAGAGTGCTAGCGGGGGACAATGAGCAGTTCTTC
CDR3aa: CASSQERVLAGDNEQFF
v_gene: TRBV4-3
abundance: -
d_gene: TRBD2
j_gene: TRBJ2-1

CDR3nt: TGTGCCTGGGCCACGAGGGCGAACACCGGGGAGCTGTTTTTT
CDR3aa: CAWATRANTGELFF
v_gene: TRBV30
abundance: -
d_gene: -
j_gene: TRBJ2-2

CDR3nt: TGCGCCAGCAGTTCCGGGACAGGGGTCACTGAAGCTTTCTTT
CDR3aa: CASSSGTGVTEAFF
v_gene: TRBV10-2
abundance: few
d_gene: TRBD1
j_gene: TRBJ1-1

CDR3nt: TGTGCCAGCAGTGAACGGTACAGCAGCTCCTATAATTCACCCCTCCACTTT
CDR3aa: CASSERYSSSYNSPLHF
v_gene: TRBV2
abundance: once
d_gene: -
j_gene: TRBJ1-6

CDR3nt: TGTGCCAGCAGTTTCTCAGGCTCGACCCAGCATTTT
CDR3aa: CASSFSGSTQHF
v_gene: TRBV12-3/TRBV12-4
abundance: -
d_gene: -
j_gene: TRBJ1-5

CDR3nt: TGTGCCAGCAGCCCCAAGCGACAGATCTCTGGAAACACCATATATTTT
CDR3aa: CASSPKRQISGNTIYF
v_gene: TRBV3-1/TRBV3-2
abundance: -
d_gene: -
j_gene: TRBJ1-3

CDR3nt: TGTGCCATCAGGAGCGGGCCCTCGGGAGATACGCAGTATTTT
CDR3aa: CAIRSGPSGDTQYF
v_gene: TRBV10-3
abundance: -
d_gene: -
j_gene: TRBJ2-3

CDR3nt: TGTGCCAGCAGGGGGGACAGTAACACCGGGGAGCTGTTTTTT
CDR3aa: CASRGDSNTGELFF
v_gene: TRBV7-3
abundance: -
d_gene: TRBD1
j_gene: TRBJ2-2

CDR3nt: TGTGCCAGCTCCGGCGGTCGCCCCCTCCACTTT
CDR3aa: CASSGGRPLHF
v_gene: TRBV7-9
abundance: -
d_gene: -
j_gene: TRBJ1-6

CDR3nt: TGTGCCAGCAGACCTGACAGGGCAGATAGGTACGAGCAGTACTTC
CDR3aa: CASRPDRADRYEQYF
v_gene: TRBV27
abundance: -
d_gene: TRBD1
j_gene: TRBJ2-7

CDR3nt: TGTGCCAGTAGTACCTCTCGGGACAGGGGGTTAGCAACTAATGAAAAACTGTTTTTT
CDR3aa: CASSTSRDRGLATNEKLFF
v_gene: TRBV19
abundance: -
d_gene: TRBD1
j_gene: TRBJ1-4

CDR3nt: TGTGCCAGCAGCTTTAATCCCGCAGGGCGGCAAGAGACCCAGTACTTC
CDR3aa: CASSFNPAGRQETQYF
v_gene: TRBV5-5
abundance: -
d_gene: -
j_gene: TRBJ2-5

CDR3nt: TGCGCCAGCAGCCAAGAGGAACAGGGGGCGATGTATGGCTACACCTTC
CDR3aa: CASSQEEQGAMYGYTF
v_gene: TRBV4-3
abundance: -
d_gene: TRBD1
j_gene: TRBJ1-2

CDR3nt: TGTGCCAGCAGCCCGGGATGGGACAGTTCAAACTATGGCTACACCTTC
CDR3aa: CASSPGWDSSNYGYTF
v_gene: TRBV5-5
abundance: few
d_gene: TRBD1
j_gene: TRBJ1-2

CDR3nt: TGTGCCTGGAGCCGCGGATATAGGGAGGGCACTGAAGCTTTCTTT
CDR3aa: CAWSRGYREGTEAFF
v_gene: TRBV30
abundance: -
d_gene: -
j_gene: TRBJ1-1

CDR3nt: TGTGCCACCAGTGATTACGACAGTGAGCAGTTCTTC
CDR3aa: CATSDYDSEQFF
v_gene: TRBV24-1
abundance: -
d_gene: -
j_gene: TRBJ2-1

CDR3nt: TGTGCCAGCAGCCCACGGACAGGGGCGAACACCGGGGAGCTGTTTTTT
CDR3aa: CASSPRTGANTGELFF
v_gene: TRBV7-9
abundance: -
d_gene: TRBD1
j_gene: TRBJ2-2

CDR3nt: TGTGCCAGCAGCACCTTGACAAGTTCCCGCTACAATGAGCAGTTCTTC
CDR3aa: CASSTLTSSRYNEQFF
v_gene: TRBV5-5
abundance: -
d_gene: -
j_gene: TRBJ2-1

CDR3nt: TGCGCCAGCAGCTTGGGATCAGGGACTGAAGCTTTCTTT
CDR3aa: CASSLGSGTEAFF
v_gene: TRBV5-1
abundance: -
d_gene: -
j_gene: TRBJ1-1

CDR3nt: TGTGCCAGCAGTGAAGCGCGGGGTCAGAGGACGGTACTAATAACGTCCCATGGCTACACCTTC
CDR3aa: CASSEARGQRTVLITSHGYTF
v_gene: TRBV6-1
abundance: -
d_gene: -
j_gene: TRBJ1-2

CDR3nt: TGTGCCAGCTCACCCACAGGGGTAGCGAACACTGAAGCTTTCTTT
CDR3aa: CASSPTGVANTEAFF
v_gene: TRBV18
abundance: -
d_gene: TRBD1
j_gene: TRBJ1-1

CDR3nt: TGTGCCAGCCACAGGGTCAGTTCTAACACTGAAGCTTTCTTT
CDR3aa: CASHRVSSNTEAFF
v_gene: TRBV19
abundance: -
d_gene: -
j_gene: TRBJ1-1

CDR3nt: TGTGCCAGCAGCTTAAGCGGGGGGGCCGGGACAGATACGCAGTATTTT
CDR3aa: CASSLSGGAGTDTQYF
v_gene: TRBV7-6
abundance: -
d_gene: TRBD2
j_gene: TRBJ2-3

CDR3nt: TGTGCCAGCGGACAGGGGCCATCCTACGAGCAGTACTTC
CDR3aa: CASGQGPSYEQYF
v_gene: TRBV7-9
abundance: -
d_gene: TRBD1
j_gene: TRBJ2-7

CDR3nt: TGTGCCAGCAGAGAGCCCGGGGGCAACCCGGGAGGGTACACTGAAGCTTTCTTT
CDR3aa: CASREPGGNPGGYTEAFF
v_gene: TRBV28
abundance: once
d_gene: -
j_gene: TRBJ1-1

CDR3nt: TGCGCCAGCAGCCGAGTCGGGACAGGGGCTTACGAGCAGTACTTC
CDR3aa: CASSRVGTGAYEQYF
v_gene: TRBV4-3
abundance: -
d_gene: TRBD1
j_gene: TRBJ2-7

CDR3nt: TGTGCCAGCTCACCAGGAATGAGGGAACCCCTCCACTTT
CDR3aa: CASSPGMREPLHF
v_gene: TRBV18
abundance: -
d_gene: -
j_gene: TRBJ1-6

CDR3nt: TGTGCCAGCAGTTTTGAGGTCGGGGAGCTGTTTTTT
CDR3aa: CASSFEVGELFF
v_gene: TRBV12-3/TRBV12-4
abundance: -
d_gene: -
j_gene: TRBJ2-2

CDR3nt: TGTGCCAGCCAAGCGGGGGGGCCTCTCAATGAGCAGTTCTTC
CDR3aa: CASQAGGPLNEQFF
v_gene: TRBV28
abundance: -
d_gene: TRBD2
j_gene: TRBJ2-1

CDR3nt: TGTGCCAGCAGAGGACAGGCCTCTGGGGCCAACGTCCTGACTTTC
CDR3aa: CASRGQASGANVLTF
v_gene: TRBV9
abundance: -
d_gene: TRBD1
j_gene: TRBJ2-6

CDR3nt: TGCGCCAGCAGCCAAGAGTCCCTAGCGGGGGTCGCCTACGAGCAGTACTTC
CDR3aa: CASSQESLAGVAYEQYF
v_gene: TRBV4-1
abundance: -
d_gene: TRBD2
j_gene: TRBJ2-7

CDR3nt: TGTGCCAGCAGCTTGAGGAGCCTCAAGGGGTTCCAAGAGACCCAGTACTTC
CDR3aa: CASSLRSLKGFQETQYF
v_gene: TRBV7-9
abundance: -
d_gene: -
j_gene: TRBJ2-5

CDR3nt: TGTGCCAGCAGTGAACGGCATTACCCAGGCACCGGGGAGCTGTTTTTT
CDR3aa: CASSERHYPGTGELFF
v_gene: TRBV6-1
abundance: once
d_gene: -
j_gene: TRBJ2-2

CDR3nt: TGTGCCAGCAGTGAAGTTATGAGGGGGAGCACAGATACGCAGTATTTT
CDR3aa: CASSEVMRGSTDTQYF
v_gene: TRBV2
abundance: -
d_gene: -
j_gene: TRBJ2-3